The clone carrying this T cell receptor (beta chain) was seen ten or more times. Trimming took 1 base from V and 4 from J; bases not matched to a gene: 5. This CDR3 comprises 15 residues. In germline, CDR1 is SNHLY, CDR2 FYNNEI. The data originate from a study of patients with pleural tuberculosis. TCRdb re-called the reads with MiXCR, one entry per CDR3 protein. The sample yields just under 30,000 distinct CDR3 sequences, 18% seen once. The sequencing sample was made of peripheral blood. The sequence derives from a human donor with pleural tuberculosis. The chain recombines TRBV2 with TRBJ2-5; TRBD2 agrees at 8 bases. DNA of the CDR3: TGTGCCAGCAGTGAAGGTCACGGGGGGGGAGAGACCCAGTACTTC. Translation: CASSEGHGGGETQYF.